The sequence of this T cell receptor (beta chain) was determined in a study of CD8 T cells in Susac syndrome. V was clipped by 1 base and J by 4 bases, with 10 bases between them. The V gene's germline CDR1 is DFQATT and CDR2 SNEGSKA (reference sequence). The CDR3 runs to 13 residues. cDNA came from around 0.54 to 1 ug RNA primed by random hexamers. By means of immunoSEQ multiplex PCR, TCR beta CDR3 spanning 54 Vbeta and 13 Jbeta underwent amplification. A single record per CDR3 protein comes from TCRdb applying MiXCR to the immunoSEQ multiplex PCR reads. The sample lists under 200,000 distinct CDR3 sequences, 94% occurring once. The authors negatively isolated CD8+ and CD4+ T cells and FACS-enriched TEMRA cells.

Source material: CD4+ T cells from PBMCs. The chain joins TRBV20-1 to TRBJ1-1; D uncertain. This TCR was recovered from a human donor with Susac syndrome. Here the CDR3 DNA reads TGCAGTGCTAGAGCTCCCAGGACCACTGAAGCTTTCTTT. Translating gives CSARAPRTTEAFF.